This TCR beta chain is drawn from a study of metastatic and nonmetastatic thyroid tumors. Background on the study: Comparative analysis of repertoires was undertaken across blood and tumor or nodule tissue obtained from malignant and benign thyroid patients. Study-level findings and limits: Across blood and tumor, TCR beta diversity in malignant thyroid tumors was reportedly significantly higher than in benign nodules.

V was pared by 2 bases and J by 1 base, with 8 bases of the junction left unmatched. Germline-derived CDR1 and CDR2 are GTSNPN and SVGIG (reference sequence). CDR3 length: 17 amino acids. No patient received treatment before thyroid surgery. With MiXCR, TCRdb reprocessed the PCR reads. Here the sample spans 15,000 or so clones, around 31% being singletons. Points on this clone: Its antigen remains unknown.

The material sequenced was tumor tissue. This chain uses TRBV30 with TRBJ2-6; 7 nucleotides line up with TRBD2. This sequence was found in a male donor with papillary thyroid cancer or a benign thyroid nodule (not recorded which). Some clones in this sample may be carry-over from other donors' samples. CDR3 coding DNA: TGTGCCTGGAGTAGAGGGAGGGCAGGTTCTGGGGCCAACGTCCTGACTTTC. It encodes CAWSRGRAGSGANVLTF.